The 15 T cell receptor beta chains reported below all come from one sample, sequenced in a study of shared clonotypes between healthy human individuals. CD8 cells regarded as naive lacked CD45RO, were positively chosen for CCR7, and omitted terminally differentiated effector memory CD45RA+ cells. Data came from immunoSEQ multiplex PCR; TCRdb stores just in-frame clones and leaves some out. The table records about 2 million clones, about 95% of them present only once. The sequencing sample was made of naive CD8+ T cells sorted from blood. Receptors originate from a man between 18 and 29 years old in good health.

V gene TRBV4-1 combines with J gene TRBJ1-4, with D perhaps matching TRBD1 (6 bases). The CDR3 has 16 amino acids. Germline-derived CDR1 and CDR2 are MGHRA and YSYEKL. The ends were cut back, 6 bases at V and 3 bases at J, with 17 bases in the middle. As DNA, the CDR3 is TGCGCCAGCAGTGGGGCCCGAACAGGGCCTAATGAAAAACTGTTTTTT. Its protein product is CASSGARTGPNEKLFF.

The chain employs TRBV28 and TRBJ2-3; D unclear. This CDR3 comprises 19 residues. Germline V gene sequence: CDR1 MDHEN, CDR2 SYDVKM. V lost 2 bases and J lost 0, with 21 bases in between. In DNA form, the CDR3 reads TGTGCCAGCAGTTTACCCCCCAGCGAACACCAAACTAGCACAGATACGCAGTATTTT. It codes for CASSLPPSEHQTSTDTQYF.

V is TRBV30 and J is TRBJ1-6; 11 bases are a match to TRBD1. V was clipped by 3 bases and J by 6 bases; unmatched bases: 4. Germline V lookup: CDR1 GTSNPN, CDR2 SVGIG (reference sequence). The CDR3 consists of 15 residues. CDR3 sequence: CAWRGQGVGNSPLHF. CDR3 nucleotides: TGTGCCTGGAGGGGACAGGGGGTTGGTAATTCACCCCTCCACTTT.

On this clone itself: The same CDR3 arises from other DNA sequences in this sample as well. This chain connects TRBV7-9 to TRBJ2-2; 7 bases are shared with TRBD1. Germline values: CDR1 SEHNR, CDR2 FQNEAQ (reference sequence). This CDR3 is 12 amino acids long. After removal of 5 bases from V and 7 bases from J, the junction contained 1 base not matched to a gene. As DNA, the CDR3 is TGTGCCAGCAGCCCAGGGGGCGGGGAGCTGTTTTTT. Its translation is CASSPGGGELFF.

The gene calls are TRBV27 and TRBJ2-7; 12 bases match TRBD2. Germline CDR1 and CDR2: MNHEY and SMNVEV (reference sequence). J was trimmed by 5 bases and V by 6 bases; bases with no gene match: 5. CDR3 length: 14 residues. The CDR3 protein is CASRTSGRYNEQYF. For the CDR3, the DNA is TGTGCCAGCAGGACTAGCGGGAGATATAACGAGCAGTACTTC.

The V call is TRBV19, the J call TRBJ1-1; D gene uncertain. The CDR3 length is 13 residues. The germline gives CDR1 LNHDA, CDR2 SQIVND (reference sequence). The ends were cut back, 3 bases at V and 4 bases at J, with 9 bases in the middle. The CDR3 reads CASSMEVFTEAFF. For the CDR3, the DNA is TGTGCCAGTAGTATGGAGGTGTTCACTGAAGCTTTCTTT.

This sequence joins TRBV18 and TRBJ2-7; maybe TRBD2 (5 bases). The CDR3 has 13 amino acids. Trimming removed 6 bases from V and 3 bases from J, with 12 bases in between. Germline CDR1 reads KGHSH; CDR2 reads LQKENI. The CDR3 loop is CASSTDFYYEQYF. CDR3 in DNA: TGTGCCAGCTCCACGGACTTTTACTACGAGCAGTACTTC.

V and J are TRBV2 and TRBJ2-7, with D possibly matching TRBD2 (6 bases). Germline lookup yields CDR1 SNHLY and CDR2 FYNNEI. Trimming pared 4 bases from V and 0 bases from J, leaving 13 bases between. The CDR3 runs 15 residues. Here the CDR3 reads CASSGGERSSYEQYF. Here the CDR3 DNA reads TGTGCCAGCAGTGGGGGGGAACGAAGCTCCTACGAGCAGTACTTC.

The chain combines TRBV28 with TRBJ2-7; D may be TRBD2 (6 bases). Germline V CDR1 and CDR2: MDHEN, SYDVKM. CDR3 length equals 15 residues. The V gene lost 5 bases and the J gene lost 5 bases, with 19 bases spanning the gap. CDR3: CASSLSLGREDEQYF. CDR3 in DNA: TGTGCCAGCAGTCTGTCTCTGGGCAGGGAGGACGAGCAGTACTTC.

V and J are TRBV20-1 and TRBJ1-1; D is uncertain. Germline V gene sequence: CDR1 DFQATT, CDR2 SNEGSKA (reference sequence). The germline V and J ends were trimmed by 0 bases and 9 bases, with 8 bases remaining between them. The CDR3 extends over 11 amino acids. CDR3 region: CSARDGYQAFF. DNA of the CDR3: TGCAGTGCTAGAGACGGTTACCAAGCTTTCTTT.

The chain links TRBV6-1 to TRBJ1-4; D remains ambiguous. Germline assignment: CDR1 MNHNS and CDR2 SASEGT. V was trimmed by 2 bases and J by 3 bases, leaving 16 bases between them. The CDR3 sequence is 17 residues long. The CDR3 DNA reads TGTGCCAGCAGTGAAATTGGTAGGATTGGGGCTAATGAAAAACTGTTTTTT. Amino acid sequence: CASSEIGRIGANEKLFF.

The gene calls are TRBV19 and TRBJ2-7, with 8 bases lining up with TRBD1. This CDR3 spans 15 amino acids. Germline-derived CDR1 and CDR2 are LNHDA and SQIVND (reference sequence). V shed 3 bases, J shed 0 bases, and the junction held 4 bases outside the gene matches. DNA of the CDR3: TGTGCCAGTAGTATGACAGGGGACGCCTCCTACGAGCAGTACTTC. Translation: CASSMTGDASYEQYF.

On this clone: Other DNA variants within this sample encode the same CDR3. The chain employs TRBV7-9 and TRBJ2-5; D is uncertain. Germline assignment: CDR1 SEHNR and CDR2 FQNEAQ (reference sequence). CDR3 length: 13 amino acids. The V end was cut by 0 bases, the J end by 2 bases, with 4 bases between. The chain's CDR3 is CASSLAVQETQYF. The CDR3 region has the DNA TGTGCCAGCAGCTTAGCGGTTCAAGAGACCCAGTACTTC.

This clone was found once. The rearrangement links TRBV5-1 to TRBJ2-1, with D maybe TRBD1 (7 bases). There are 17 residues in the CDR3. Germline CDR1 is SGHRS and CDR2 is YFSETQ. With 2 bases removed from V and 3 bases from J, the gap between germline ends came to 18 bases. The CDR3 sequence is CASSFTPQGGGYNEQFF. For the CDR3, the DNA is TGCGCCAGCAGCTTCACCCCCCAGGGGGGAGGCTACAATGAGCAGTTCTTC.

Remarks on this clone: This sample also contains other DNA sequences that code for the same CDR3. The V gene is TRBV6-5, the J gene TRBJ2-5; D ambiguous. Germline CDR1 reads MNHEY; CDR2 reads SVGAGI. The germline V and J ends were trimmed by 7 bases and 2 bases, with 5 bases remaining between them. The CDR3 is 11 amino acids. CDR3 nucleotides: TGTGCCAGCACCTCGCAAGAGACCCAGTACTTC. As protein: CASTSQETQYF.